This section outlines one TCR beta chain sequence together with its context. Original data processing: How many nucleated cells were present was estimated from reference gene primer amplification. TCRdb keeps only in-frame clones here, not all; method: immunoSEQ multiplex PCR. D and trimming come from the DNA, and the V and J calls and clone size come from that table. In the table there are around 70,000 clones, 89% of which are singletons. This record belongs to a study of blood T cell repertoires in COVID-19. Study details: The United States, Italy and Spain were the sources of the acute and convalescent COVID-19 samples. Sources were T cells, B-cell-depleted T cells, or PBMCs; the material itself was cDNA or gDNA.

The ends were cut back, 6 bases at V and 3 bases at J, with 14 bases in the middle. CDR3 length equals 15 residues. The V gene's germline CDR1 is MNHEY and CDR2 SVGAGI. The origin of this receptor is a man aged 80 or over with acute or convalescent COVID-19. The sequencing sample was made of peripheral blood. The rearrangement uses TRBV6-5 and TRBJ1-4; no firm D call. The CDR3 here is CASSRGMLSNEKLFF. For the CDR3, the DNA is TGTGCCAGCAGCCGCGGCATGTTGTCTAATGAAAAACTGTTTTTT.